This TCR beta chain was sequenced in a study of T cell responses to AZD1222 COVID-19 vaccine. The overall study: Samples with a second dose at about 4 or about 12 weeks were pooled together.

Assay: immunoSEQ multiplex PCR; the TCRdb copy retains only in-frame clones and omits some. The table lists 55,000 to 75,000 clones, over 60% of them singletons. Notes on the study in general: At 160-218 and 743-854, vaccine-associated CD4 TCRs were dominant, and they spanned spike.

This CDR3 has 14 amino acids. V lost 3 bases and J lost 2, with 11 bases in between. Germline values: CDR1 GTSNPN, CDR2 SVGIG (reference sequence). Comment on this clone: No antigen is known for it.

The clonotype originates from an adult in good health. The sample consisted of peripheral blood, taken on day 0 of AZD1222 vaccination. The chain uses TRBV30 and TRBJ1-3, with a tentative D call TRBD1 (5 bases). The CDR3 sequence is CAWRPGPAGNTIYF. The CDR3 nucleotides read TGTGCCTGGAGGCCGGGACCCGCTGGAAACACCATATATTTT.